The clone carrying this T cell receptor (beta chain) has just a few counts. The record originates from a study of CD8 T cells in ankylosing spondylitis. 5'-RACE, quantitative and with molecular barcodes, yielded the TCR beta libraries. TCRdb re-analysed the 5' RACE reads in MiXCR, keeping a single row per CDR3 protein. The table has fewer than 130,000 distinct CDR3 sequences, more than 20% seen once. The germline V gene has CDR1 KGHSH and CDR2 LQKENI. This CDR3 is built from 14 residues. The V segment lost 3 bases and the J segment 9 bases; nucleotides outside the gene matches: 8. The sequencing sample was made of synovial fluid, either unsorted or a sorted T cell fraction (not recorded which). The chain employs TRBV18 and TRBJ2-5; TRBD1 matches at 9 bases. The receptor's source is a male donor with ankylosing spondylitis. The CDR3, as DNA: TGTGCCAGCTCACCGCTGGGACAGGGAAAGGCCCAGTACTTC. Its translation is CASSPLGQGKAQYF. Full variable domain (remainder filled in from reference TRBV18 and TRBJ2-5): NAGVMQNPRHLVRRRGQEARLRCSPMKGHSHVYWYRQLPEEGLKFMVYLQKENIIDESGMPKERFSAEFPKEGPSILRIQQVVRGDSAAYFCASSPLGQGKAQYFGPGTRLLVL.